These T cell receptor beta chains were read from a single sample in a study of cytomegalovirus exposure and HLA in healthy donors. Measured with immunoSEQ multiplex PCR; TCRdb has only the in-frame clones, and not every one. The top ten hold about 2% of the sample, which has 90,000 to 110,000 clones, 88% seen once. Source material: PBMCs. The receptors stem from a woman aged 18-29 years in good health and CMV-seronegative. CDR3s include the opening cysteine and the closing phenylalanine or tryptophan. D genes are given only for firm matches. Size values are once, few and many counts, or a class for expanded clones, and some rows have none.

v_call: TRBV7-6; j_call: TRBJ2-1; d_call: TRBD2; clone_size: -; cdr3_nt: TGTGCCAGCAGCTTAGCTTTTGGGACTAGTTCCAATGAGCAGTTCTTC; cdr3_aa: CASSLAFGTSSNEQFF
v_call: TRBV28; j_call: TRBJ1-1; d_call: -; clone_size: -; cdr3_nt: TGTGCCAGCAGTTCTACGCAGGGGAACACTGAAGCTTTCTTT; cdr3_aa: CASSSTQGNTEAFF
v_call: TRBV25-1; j_call: TRBJ1-2; d_call: TRBD1; clone_size: -; cdr3_nt: TGTGCCAGCAGTGCCAGGGTCAGGGGGGATGGCTACACCTTC; cdr3_aa: CASSARVRGDGYTF
v_call: TRBV27; j_call: TRBJ1-2; d_call: -; clone_size: -; cdr3_nt: TGTGCCAGCAGTTTATCATGGGTCTGGGGGGGCTATGGCTACACCTTC; cdr3_aa: CASSLSWVWGGYGYTF
v_call: TRBV4-2; j_call: TRBJ2-1; d_call: -; clone_size: -; cdr3_nt: TGTGCCAGCAGCCAAGCGGGAGTTGGAGATGAGCAGTTCTTC; cdr3_aa: CASSQAGVGDEQFF
v_call: TRBV5-1; j_call: TRBJ1-3; d_call: -; clone_size: once; cdr3_nt: TGCGCCAGCAGCTTGGATGCGGGGGGTGGAAACACCATATATTTT; cdr3_aa: CASSLDAGGGNTIYF
v_call: TRBV10-3; j_call: TRBJ2-4; d_call: TRBD1; clone_size: once; cdr3_nt: TGTGCCATCAGTGAACCCGACAGGGATGGTGCCAAAAACATTCAGTACTTC; cdr3_aa: CAISEPDRDGAKNIQYF
v_call: TRBV4-2; j_call: TRBJ2-7; d_call: TRBD2; clone_size: -; cdr3_nt: TGTGCCAGCAGCCATACTAGCGGGGCCATGTCCTACGAGCAGTACTTC; cdr3_aa: CASSHTSGAMSYEQYF
v_call: TRBV5-1; j_call: TRBJ2-3; d_call: -; clone_size: -; cdr3_nt: TGCGCCAGCAGGGCGCCGGAGGCAGATACGCAGTATTTT; cdr3_aa: CASRAPEADTQYF
v_call: TRBV9; j_call: TRBJ2-5; d_call: -; clone_size: -; cdr3_nt: TGTGCCAGCAGCGTAAGCGGGCCCGCGTTAGAGACCCAGTACTTC; cdr3_aa: CASSVSGPALETQYF
v_call: TRBV9; j_call: TRBJ2-7; d_call: TRBD2; clone_size: -; cdr3_nt: TGTGCCAGCAGCGTTGGGCTAGCGGGGGGTTACGAGCAGTACTTC; cdr3_aa: CASSVGLAGGYEQYF
v_call: TRBV11-1; j_call: TRBJ2-7; d_call: -; clone_size: -; cdr3_nt: TGTGCCAGCAGCTTAAGCCTAGTTGCATACGAGCAGTACTTC; cdr3_aa: CASSLSLVAYEQYF
v_call: TRBV15; j_call: TRBJ2-3; d_call: -; clone_size: -; cdr3_nt: TGTGCCACCAGCAGAGACTCTCCCGGAGATACGCAGTATTTT; cdr3_aa: CATSRDSPGDTQYF
v_call: TRBV27; j_call: TRBJ1-1; d_call: -; clone_size: -; cdr3_nt: TGTGCCAGCAGTTTATCGATGAGGGACACTGAAGCTTTCTTT; cdr3_aa: CASSLSMRDTEAFF
v_call: TRBV7-3; j_call: TRBJ1-2; d_call: TRBD1; clone_size: once; cdr3_nt: TGTGCCAGCAGCCCCGGGACAGGAGAAGGAGGCTACACCTTC; cdr3_aa: CASSPGTGEGGYTF
v_call: TRBV7-9; j_call: TRBJ2-7; d_call: -; clone_size: -; cdr3_nt: TGTGCCAGCAGCCCCCGAGGCGGCTCCTACGAGCAGTACTTC; cdr3_aa: CASSPRGGSYEQYF
v_call: TRBV11-2; j_call: TRBJ2-3; d_call: -; clone_size: -; cdr3_nt: TGTGCCAGCAGCCATCAGGCGCCGCTGCCCACAGATACGCAGTATTTT; cdr3_aa: CASSHQAPLPTDTQYF
v_call: TRBV15; j_call: TRBJ2-5; d_call: -; clone_size: -; cdr3_nt: TGTGCCACCAGTCGCCTCCCCGGGGGCCAAGAGACCCAGTACTTC; cdr3_aa: CATSRLPGGQETQYF
v_call: TRBV5-6; j_call: TRBJ2-1; d_call: -; clone_size: -; cdr3_nt: TGTGCCAGCAGCCCGGGTAGGAGTGAGCAGTTCTTC; cdr3_aa: CASSPGRSEQFF
v_call: TRBV19; j_call: TRBJ2-2; d_call: TRBD2; clone_size: -; cdr3_nt: TGTGCCAGTAGTGCCCCGGGGGGGCTCACCGGGGAGCTGTTTTTT; cdr3_aa: CASSAPGGLTGELFF
v_call: TRBV19; j_call: TRBJ2-7; d_call: TRBD2; clone_size: -; cdr3_nt: TGTGCCAGTAGTATTACTAGCGGGAGGGCCTACGAGCAGTACTTC; cdr3_aa: CASSITSGRAYEQYF
v_call: TRBV7-6; j_call: TRBJ2-1; d_call: -; clone_size: -; cdr3_nt: TGTGCCAGCAGCCTCCTGACTACTTTACTTTACAATGAGCAGTTCTTC; cdr3_aa: CASSLLTTLLYNEQFF
v_call: TRBV6-4; j_call: TRBJ2-1; d_call: TRBD1; clone_size: -; cdr3_nt: TGTGCCACCCAGGACAGGGACGATGAGCAGTTCTTC; cdr3_aa: CATQDRDDEQFF
v_call: TRBV4-1; j_call: TRBJ2-2; d_call: -; clone_size: -; cdr3_nt: TGCGCCAGCAGCGGTGCACAAAACAGGGACGGGGAGCTGTTTTTT; cdr3_aa: CASSGAQNRDGELFF
v_call: TRBV28; j_call: TRBJ1-1; d_call: -; clone_size: -; cdr3_nt: TGTGCCAGCACCTGGGGGGATAAGGCTTTCTTT; cdr3_aa: CASTWGDKAFF
v_call: TRBV7-9; j_call: TRBJ2-3; d_call: -; clone_size: few; cdr3_nt: TGTGCCAGCAGCATATCAGATACGCAGTATTTT; cdr3_aa: CASSISDTQYF
v_call: TRBV4-1; j_call: TRBJ1-4; d_call: -; clone_size: -; cdr3_nt: TGCGCCAGCAGCCAAGATACGGGCACTGGAGGGTTAAAACTGTTTTTT; cdr3_aa: CASSQDTGTGGLKLFF
v_call: TRBV28; j_call: TRBJ1-1; d_call: TRBD1; clone_size: -; cdr3_nt: TGTGCCAGCAGTACAGCCGGGACAGCGAACACTGAAGCTTTCTTT; cdr3_aa: CASSTAGTANTEAFF
v_call: TRBV29-1; j_call: TRBJ2-7; d_call: -; clone_size: -; cdr3_nt: TGCAGCGTTGAAGTCGAGCGGAGGGGGCCCCCCTACGAGCAGTACTTC; cdr3_aa: CSVEVERRGPPYEQYF
v_call: TRBV9; j_call: TRBJ2-7; d_call: -; clone_size: -; cdr3_nt: TGTGCCAGCAGCGGAGACGGCGGGCCTCGAGAGCAGTACTTC; cdr3_aa: CASSGDGGPREQYF
v_call: TRBV19; j_call: TRBJ1-6; d_call: -; clone_size: -; cdr3_nt: TGTGCCAGTAGTATGAGGGCGGAAGATAATTCACCCCTCCACTTT; cdr3_aa: CASSMRAEDNSPLHF
v_call: TRBV28; j_call: TRBJ1-2; d_call: TRBD1; clone_size: once; cdr3_nt: TGTGCCAGCAGTTCACCTCAGGGGGCCTGGTACGGCTACACCTTC; cdr3_aa: CASSSPQGAWYGYTF
v_call: TRBV15; j_call: TRBJ1-1; d_call: TRBD1; clone_size: -; cdr3_nt: TGTGCCACCACGGTCTTCAGGGGGACTGAAGCTTTCTTT; cdr3_aa: CATTVFRGTEAFF
v_call: TRBV7-6; j_call: TRBJ1-4; d_call: -; clone_size: -; cdr3_nt: TGTGCCAGCATCCTACCCTCAGGGTACGAAAAACTGTTTTTT; cdr3_aa: CASILPSGYEKLFF
v_call: TRBV6-5; j_call: TRBJ1-2; d_call: TRBD1; clone_size: -; cdr3_nt: TGTGCCAGCAGTTACTCATATTCGAACAGGGGGAAAGGCTACACCTTC; cdr3_aa: CASSYSYSNRGKGYTF
v_call: TRBV5-1; j_call: TRBJ2-1; d_call: -; clone_size: -; cdr3_nt: TGCGCCAGCAGCTTCGCAGCGGGCCCCCCCAATGAGCAGTTCTTC; cdr3_aa: CASSFAAGPPNEQFF
v_call: TRBV7-9; j_call: TRBJ2-1; d_call: TRBD2; clone_size: -; cdr3_nt: TGTGCCAGCAGCACGACTAGCGGGAGCTCCTACAATGAGCAGTTCTTC; cdr3_aa: CASSTTSGSSYNEQFF
v_call: TRBV4-1; j_call: TRBJ2-5; d_call: TRBD2; clone_size: -; cdr3_nt: TGCGCCAGCAGCCAAGACTCTGCGCCGGCGGGAGGACTCCAAGAGACCCAGTACTTC; cdr3_aa: CASSQDSAPAGGLQETQYF
v_call: TRBV7-2; j_call: TRBJ2-1; d_call: -; clone_size: few; cdr3_nt: TGTGCCAGCAGCGTTAGGGGAAGCCAGAACAATGAGCAGTTCTTC; cdr3_aa: CASSVRGSQNNEQFF
v_call: TRBV2; j_call: TRBJ1-2; d_call: -; clone_size: -; cdr3_nt: TGTGCCAGCAGTGCGAACAGGAACTATGGCTACACCTTC; cdr3_aa: CASSANRNYGYTF
v_call: TRBV27; j_call: TRBJ2-5; d_call: -; clone_size: -; cdr3_nt: TGTGCCAGCAGTTTATCCGGTTGGGGGGTCAACAGGGGAAAAGAGACCCAGTACTTC; cdr3_aa: CASSLSGWGVNRGKETQYF
v_call: TRBV28; j_call: TRBJ2-7; d_call: -; clone_size: -; cdr3_nt: TGTGCCAGCGGCGGGGTGGTAGACGAGCAGTACTTC; cdr3_aa: CASGGVVDEQYF
v_call: TRBV14; j_call: TRBJ2-7; d_call: -; clone_size: -; cdr3_nt: TGTGCCAGCAGCCAAGAGTCAGGGGCCAGCTACTACGAGCAGTACTTC; cdr3_aa: CASSQESGASYYEQYF
v_call: TRBV6-6; j_call: TRBJ1-4; d_call: -; clone_size: -; cdr3_nt: TGTGCCAGCAACGGACAGTCTGAAAAACTGTTTTTT; cdr3_aa: CASNGQSEKLFF
v_call: TRBV28; j_call: TRBJ1-1; d_call: TRBD1; clone_size: -; cdr3_nt: TGTGCCAGCAGTTTACCCCGGGACAGGGGGAACACTGAAGCTTTCTTT; cdr3_aa: CASSLPRDRGNTEAFF
v_call: TRBV11-2; j_call: TRBJ2-1; d_call: TRBD1; clone_size: once; cdr3_nt: TGTGCCAGCAGCCTGCGGGACAGGGCGGGCTACAATGAGCAGTTCTTC; cdr3_aa: CASSLRDRAGYNEQFF
v_call: TRBV29-1; j_call: TRBJ2-7; d_call: -; clone_size: -; cdr3_nt: TGCAGCGTTGGGGGGCGACAGTTCCCCTACGAGCAGTACTTC; cdr3_aa: CSVGGRQFPYEQYF
v_call: TRBV7-2; j_call: TRBJ1-6; d_call: -; clone_size: -; cdr3_nt: TGTGCCAGCAGCAAACATGGACAGACTACCAATTCACCCCTCCACTTT; cdr3_aa: CASSKHGQTTNSPLHF
v_call: TRBV10-3; j_call: TRBJ1-5; d_call: -; clone_size: -; cdr3_nt: TGTGCCATTGGAGCTGGGAGGGATAATCAGCCCCAGCATTTT; cdr3_aa: CAIGAGRDNQPQHF
v_call: TRBV7-2; j_call: TRBJ1-6; d_call: -; clone_size: -; cdr3_nt: TGTGCCAGCAGCGCAGCCGGGGGGGCTAGGAATTCACCCCTCCACTTT; cdr3_aa: CASSAAGGARNSPLHF
v_call: TRBV30; j_call: TRBJ1-2; d_call: -; clone_size: few; cdr3_nt: TGTGCCTGCGAGACCGGGTCAAGCTATGGCTACACCTTC; cdr3_aa: CACETGSSYGYTF
v_call: TRBV6-1; j_call: TRBJ2-7; d_call: -; clone_size: -; cdr3_nt: TGTGCCAGCAGTGAAGCGGCCAGGGGATACGAGCAGTACTTC; cdr3_aa: CASSEAARGYEQYF
v_call: TRBV18; j_call: TRBJ2-5; d_call: -; clone_size: -; cdr3_nt: TGTGCCAGCTCCCCCCCCAGTTCTGAGACCCAGTACTTC; cdr3_aa: CASSPPSSETQYF
v_call: TRBV6-5; j_call: TRBJ1-5; d_call: -; clone_size: few; cdr3_nt: TGTGCCAGCAGGGGGGCAGGGTCATCGGATCAGCCCCAGCATTTT; cdr3_aa: CASRGAGSSDQPQHF
v_call: TRBV5-4; j_call: TRBJ2-3; d_call: TRBD2; clone_size: -; cdr3_nt: TGTGCCAGCTTAGCGGGGGGCACAGATACGCAGTATTTT; cdr3_aa: CASLAGGTDTQYF
v_call: TRBV9; j_call: TRBJ2-7; d_call: TRBD1; clone_size: -; cdr3_nt: TGTGCCAGCAGCGCCCCACCGGGACAGGAGGCCTACGAGCAGTACTTC; cdr3_aa: CASSAPPGQEAYEQYF
v_call: TRBV7-2; j_call: TRBJ2-3; d_call: TRBD2; clone_size: -; cdr3_nt: TGTGCCAGCAGCTTAACCTCTAGCGGGGGAGGGAGCACAGATACGCAGTATTTT; cdr3_aa: CASSLTSSGGGSTDTQYF